A single sample gave rise to the 20 T cell receptor beta chains below, sequenced in a study of OX40 agonist ivuxolimab in advanced cancers. The data were produced by immunoSEQ multiplex PCR, yet TCRdb's version contains in-frame clones alone and is incomplete. The profile shows about 67,000 clones, around 83% of them singletons. Sequencing used CD4+ or CD8+ T cells sorted from blood, obtained in a trial of the OX40 agonist ivuxolimab. The receptors shown here come from an adult with an advanced solid tumor such as melanoma, head and neck, liver or kidney cancer.

The rearrangement uses TRBV14 and TRBJ2-2; 10 bases are a match to TRBD1. With 6 bases clipped from V and 4 bases from J, the junction kept 5 bases outside the gene matches. CDR3 length equals 15 residues. CDR1 is SGHDN, CDR2 FVKESK, per germline. The CDR3 reads CASSRQGAGTGELFF. The CDR3 nucleotides read TGTGCCAGCAGTCGACAGGGGGCCGGCACCGGGGAGCTGTTTTTT.

This rearrangement joins TRBV4-3 to TRBJ2-7; D might be TRBD1 (6 bases). The CDR3 sequence is 13 residues long. Germline CDR1 LGHNA, CDR2 YSLEER. V dropped 4 bases and J dropped 1 base, with 8 bases sitting between them. CDR3 loop: CASSLQGSYEQYF. In DNA form, the CDR3 reads TGCGCCAGCAGCCTACAGGGTTCCTACGAGCAGTACTTC.

The chain carries TRBV19 and TRBJ1-5, with no clear D. Trimming pared 4 bases from V and 1 base from J, leaving 11 bases between. Germline V CDR1 and CDR2: LNHDA, SQIVND (reference sequence). The CDR3 runs 15 residues. In DNA form, the CDR3 reads TGTGCCAGTAGTACCAAGACAAGGAGCAATCAGCCCCAGCATTTT. Translated: CASSTKTRSNQPQHF.

The gene calls are TRBV7-3 and TRBJ2-2; 7 bases map to TRBD1. The CDR3 is 19 residues long. Germline V CDR1 and CDR2: SGHTA, FQGTGA. V lost 2 bases and J lost 5; bases outside the gene matches: 17. CDR3 residues: CASSLHFWDSRYRTGELFF. The DNA of the CDR3 is TGTGCCAGCAGCTTACACTTTTGGGACAGCAGATATAGAACCGGGGAGCTGTTTTTT.

The chain combines TRBV11-2 with TRBJ2-5; D might be TRBD1 or TRBD2, each matching 6 bases. Trimming took off 3 bases at V and 4 bases at J, with 18 bases between the two ends. The CDR3 loop spans 16 amino acids. CDR1 and CDR2 (germline): SGHAT, FQNNGV. This chain's CDR3 is CASSLGLSEGGETQYF. CDR3 sequence (DNA): TGTGCCAGCAGCTTGGGCCTATCTGAGGGGGGAGAGACCCAGTACTTC.

V is TRBV5-4 and J is TRBJ2-7; 7 nucleotides agree with TRBD1. CDR1 is SGHNT and CDR2 is YYREEE in the germline V gene (reference sequence). Trimming removed 2 bases from V and 3 bases from J; junction bases left unmatched: 5. The CDR3 totals 14 residues. The DNA of the CDR3 is TGTGCCAGCAGCTTAAGGGGGCTCGGCTACGAGCAGTACTTC. Protein product: CASSLRGLGYEQYF.

V is TRBV4-1 and J is TRBJ2-7, with D possibly called TRBD1 or TRBD2 (5 bases each). The CDR3 runs to 16 residues. The germline V gene encodes CDR1 MGHRA and CDR2 YSYEKL. V lost 0 bases to trimming and J lost 4 bases, with 16 bases between them. The CDR3 DNA reads as TGCGCCAGCAGCCAAGATGGCTCCCGAGGGGCTTACGAGCAGTACTTC. Its protein is CASSQDGSRGAYEQYF.

The chain is built from TRBV7-2 and TRBJ1-6; D remains unclear. V shed 1 base and J shed 5 bases, with 6 bases lying between them. The CDR3 runs 14 residues. The germline V gene has CDR1 SGHTA and CDR2 FQGNSA. The CDR3 coding sequence is TGTGCCAGCAGCTTAGGGACCGATAATTCACCCCTCCACTTT. The encoded protein is CASSLGTDNSPLHF.

The rearrangement links TRBV7-6 to TRBJ2-7, with D possibly TRBD2 on 7 matching bases. Germline V gene lookup returns CDR1 SGHVS and CDR2 FNYEAQ. The CDR3 spans 16 residues. V was shortened by 1 base and J by 5 bases, with 18 bases between the two germline ends. The CDR3 loop reads CASSLGGGSRGDEQYF. The CDR3 DNA follows: TGTGCCAGCAGCTTAGGGGGGGGCAGTCGAGGTGACGAGCAGTACTTC.

This rearrangement joins TRBV5-6 to TRBJ1-4; D not certain. Trimming took 6 bases from V and 7 from J, leaving 16 bases between them. The CDR3 extends over 14 amino acids. CDR1 SGHDT and CDR2 YYEEEE come from the germline V gene. The CDR3 protein is CASTRDRVSEKLFF. CDR3 coding DNA: TGTGCCAGCACCCGGGATAGGGTATCTGAAAAACTGTTTTTT.

V gene TRBV2 combines with J gene TRBJ2-7; the D is unclear. The germline V and J ends were trimmed by 5 bases and 6 bases, with 20 bases remaining between them. The CDR3 runs 15 residues. Germline CDR1 reads SNHLY; CDR2 reads FYNNEI. The CDR3 here is CASSFTGETLPEQYF. For the CDR3, the DNA is TGTGCCAGCAGTTTCACGGGCGAGACCCTACCCGAGCAGTACTTC.

The V call is TRBV19, the J call TRBJ1-1; a weak D match, TRBD1 (6 bases). Germline lookup yields CDR1 LNHDA and CDR2 SQIVND (reference sequence). Trimming left V 7 bases short and J 6 bases short, with 15 bases between. The CDR3 is made up of 13 amino acids. In DNA, the CDR3 is TGTGCCAGTACCATAGGTCGGACAGCTGAAGCTTTCTTT. It yields the protein CASTIGRTAEAFF.

The chain recombines TRBV28 with TRBJ1-3; a weak D match, TRBD1 (6 bases). The V gene's germline CDR1 is MDHEN and CDR2 SYDVKM. V gave up 5 bases and J gave up 4 bases, with 12 bases separating them. The CDR3 length is 14 residues. The CDR3 DNA sequence: TGTGCCAGCAGTACAGGGAGGCTCGGAAACACCATATATTTT. Translated: CASSTGRLGNTIYF.

This clone turned up a few times. The chain employs TRBV9 and TRBJ2-5; 7 bases agree with TRBD1. The trim removed 3 bases at V and 4 bases at J, leaving 12 bases unmatched. Germline V gene sequence: CDR1 SGDLS, CDR2 YYNGEE. The CDR3 is made up of 16 amino acids. The CDR3 protein is CASSALQGSVGETQYF. The CDR3, as DNA: TGTGCCAGCAGCGCTCTACAGGGGTCGGTAGGAGAGACCCAGTACTTC.

The genes are TRBV28 and TRBJ2-7; D possibly matches TRBD1 or TRBD2 (5 bases each). Germline values: CDR1 MDHEN, CDR2 SYDVKM. The CDR3 is 15 amino acids. V gave up 6 bases and J gave up 3 bases, with 18 bases separating them. Written as DNA, the CDR3 is TGTGCCAGCAGGGTGGGACCTAAGGGAATCTACGAGCAGTACTTC. Translation gives CASRVGPKGIYEQYF.

V gene TRBV5-6 combines with J gene TRBJ1-5, with D possibly matching TRBD1 (5 bases). V was trimmed by 3 bases and J by 0 bases, leaving 13 bases between them. This CDR3 region has 16 residues. Germline V gene sequence: CDR1 SGHDT, CDR2 YYEEEE. Here the CDR3 reads CASSSARENSNQPQHF. For the CDR3, the DNA is TGTGCCAGCAGCTCGGCCAGGGAGAATAGCAATCAGCCCCAGCATTTT.

This clone was recorded once. The chain carries TRBV7-9 and TRBJ1-5; D is perhaps TRBD1 (6 bases). The CDR3 contains 14 residues. The ends were cut back, 6 bases at V and 2 bases at J, with 11 bases in the middle. CDR1 is SEHNR, CDR2 FQNEAQ, per germline (reference sequence). CDR3 region: CASSDSGGNQPQHF. The CDR3 DNA is TGTGCCAGCAGTGATTCAGGGGGCAATCAGCCCCAGCATTTT.

This chain joins TRBV5-1 and TRBJ1-1; D is uncertain. CDR1 SGHRS and CDR2 YFSETQ come from the germline V gene. V was shortened by 4 bases and J by 7 bases, with 14 bases between the two germline ends. The CDR3 is made up of 13 amino acids. The DNA of the CDR3 is TGCGCCAGCAGCAGTGACGCGGCAGATGAAGCTTTCTTT. This translates into CASSSDAADEAFF.

The CDR3 protein is CASTRDRIIEQYF. CDR3 bases: TGTGCCAGCACCAGGGACAGGATTATCGAGCAGTACTTC. The V gene is TRBV27, the J gene TRBJ2-7; TRBD1 matches 8 bases. CDR3 size: 13 residues. Germline V gives CDR1 MNHEY, CDR2 SMNVEV (reference sequence). Trimming cost V 7 bases and J 6 bases; bases outside gene matches: 8.

This clone was picked up one time. The rearrangement joins TRBV5-4 to TRBJ2-5; 9 nucleotides align to TRBD2. There are 16 residues in the CDR3. V dropped 6 bases and J dropped 3; count of bases not matched to a gene: 12. Germline V lookup: CDR1 SGHNT, CDR2 YYREEE (reference sequence). The CDR3 DNA sequence: TGTGCCAGCACCAAGGGTGGTAGCGGGAGTGAAGAGACCCAGTACTTC. Translating gives CASTKGGSGSEETQYF.